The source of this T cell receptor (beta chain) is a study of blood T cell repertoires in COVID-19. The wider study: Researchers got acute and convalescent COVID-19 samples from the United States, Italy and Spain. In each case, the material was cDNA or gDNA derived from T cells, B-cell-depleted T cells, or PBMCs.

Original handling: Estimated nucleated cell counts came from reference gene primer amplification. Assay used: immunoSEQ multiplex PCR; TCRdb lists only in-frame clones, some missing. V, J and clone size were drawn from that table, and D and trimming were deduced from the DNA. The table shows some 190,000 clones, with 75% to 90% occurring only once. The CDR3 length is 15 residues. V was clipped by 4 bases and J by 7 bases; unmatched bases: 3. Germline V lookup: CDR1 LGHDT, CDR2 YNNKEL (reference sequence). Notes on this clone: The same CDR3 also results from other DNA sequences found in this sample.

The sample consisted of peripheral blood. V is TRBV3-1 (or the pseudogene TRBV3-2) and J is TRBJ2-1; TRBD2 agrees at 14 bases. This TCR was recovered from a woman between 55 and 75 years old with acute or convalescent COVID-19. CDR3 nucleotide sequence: TGTGCCAGCAGCCTAGGGACTAGCGGGAGTAATGAGCAGTTCTTC. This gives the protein CASSLGTSGSNEQFF.